These T cell receptor beta chains were read from a single sample in a study of response to subunit inactivated influenza vaccine. MiXCR was run by TCRdb on the RT-PCR reads, yielding one entry per CDR3 protein. The sample contains about 500,000 distinct CDR3 sequences, more than 15% of which appear only once. The sample was CD4+ T cells sorted from PBMCs, taken roughly 24 months after vaccination. All receptors derive from a man aged 50 to 69 who received an inactivated influenza vaccine. Each CDR3 is given with its conserved first and last residue. A D gene is named only where the DNA matches it firmly. Part of the rows lack a size; the others show once, few, many or a class for expanded clones.

D	size	J	V	CDR3	DNA
TRBD2	NA	TRBJ2-7	TRBV4-3	CASSMASGRNHEQYF	TGCGCCAGCAGCATGGCTAGCGGGAGAAACCACGAGCAGTACTTC
NA	many	TRBJ2-5	TRBV3-1	CASSHRGTYQETQYF	TGTGCCAGCAGCCATAGAGGGACGTACCAAGAGACCCAGTACTTC
NA	few	TRBJ2-2	TRBV4-1	CASSQDNRANTGELFF	TGCGCCAGCAGCCAAGACAACAGAGCGAACACCGGGGAGCTGTTTTTT
NA	NA	TRBJ2-1	TRBV5-1	CASGPMGSSFNEQFF	TGCGCCAGCGGCCCCATGGGGTCGTCGTTCAATGAGCAGTTCTTC
NA	NA	TRBJ2-2	TRBV7-2	CAIPAAGQFNTGELFF	TGTGCCATCCCAGCGGCGGGACAGTTCAACACCGGGGAGCTGTTTTTT
TRBD1	many	TRBJ2-1	TRBV12-3/TRBV12-4	CASRFGQGEYNEQFF	TGTGCCAGCAGATTCGGACAGGGGGAGTACAATGAGCAGTTCTTC
TRBD2	many	TRBJ2-3	TRBV29-1	CSVDHFGLAGDTQYF	TGCAGCGTTGACCACTTCGGACTAGCGGGAGATACGCAGTATTTT
NA	few	TRBJ2-7	TRBV19	CASSEGQGSYEQYF	TGTGCCAGTAGTGAAGGGCAGGGCTCCTACGAGCAGTACTTC
NA	NA	TRBJ2-1	TRBV29-1	CSVSSYNEQFF	TGCAGCGTCAGCTCCTACAATGAGCAGTTCTTC
NA	many	TRBJ1-1	TRBV7-9	CASSPYGGTEAFF	TGTGCCAGCAGCCCGTACGGTGGCACTGAAGCTTTCTTT
NA	NA	TRBJ2-1	TRBV20-1	CSVFSVVGASSYNEQFF	TGCAGTGTATTTTCTGTCGTGGGGGCAAGCTCCTACAATGAGCAGTTCTTC
TRBD2	NA	TRBJ2-5	TRBV7-9	CASSLVLAGAETQYF	TGTGCCAGCAGCTTAGTTCTAGCGGGAGCTGAGACCCAGTACTTC
NA	NA	TRBJ1-4	TRBV2	CAGRLRQNEKLFF	TGTGCCGGCAGGCTCCGCCAGAATGAAAAACTGTTTTTT
TRBD1	few	TRBJ2-5	TRBV20-1	CSARDIARGLWAETQYF	TGCAGTGCTAGAGATATAGCCAGGGGGCTATGGGCAGAGACCCAGTACTTC
NA	few	TRBJ1-2	TRBV28	CASSSLDHGYTF	TGTGCCAGCAGCTCCCTTGACCATGGCTACACCTTC
NA	few	TRBJ2-2	TRBV6-2/TRBV6-3	CASSFSLVTGELFF	TGTGCCAGCAGTTTTTCCCTAGTGACCGGGGAGCTGTTTTTT
TRBD1	NA	TRBJ1-1	TRBV27	CASGPWDRQNTEAFF	TGTGCCAGCGGTCCCTGGGACAGACAGAACACTGAAGCTTTCTTT
NA	NA	TRBJ1-4	TRBV18	CASSPEILRGEKLFF	TGTGCCAGCTCACCTGAGATCCTCCGGGGTGAAAAACTGTTTTTT
NA	NA	TRBJ1-1	TRBV18	CASSPQEGNTEAFF	TGTGCCAGCTCACCACAAGAGGGGAACACTGAAGCTTTCTTT
NA	NA	TRBJ2-2	TRBV4-2	CASSQDTVRDNTGELFF	TGTGCCAGCAGCCAAGATACTGTGCGGGATAACACCGGGGAGCTGTTTTTT
NA	NA	TRBJ2-1	TRBV5-1	CASSLGRTGIWIF	TGCGCCAGCAGCTTGGGCAGAACGGGTATCTGGATCTTC
NA	NA	TRBJ2-3	TRBV20-1	CSARGAAGDTQYF	TGCAGTGCCCGGGGGGCCGCTGGAGATACGCAGTATTTT
TRBD2	many	TRBJ2-5	TRBV7-6	CASSSDFGAGGRWTQYF	TGTGCCAGCAGCTCCGACTTTGGGGCGGGAGGCCGCTGGACCCAGTACTTC
NA	NA	TRBJ2-2	TRBV12-3/TRBV12-4	CASTDPPGELFF	TGTGCCAGCACCGACCCCCCCGGGGAGCTGTTTTTT
NA	few	TRBJ2-2	TRBV6-5	CASSYEGTGELFF	TGTGCCAGCAGTTACGAGGGGACCGGGGAGCTGTTTTTT
TRBD1	NA	TRBJ1-2	TRBV7-9	CASSYTGQTSNYTF	TGTGCCAGCAGCTACACGGGACAGACATCTAACTACACCTTC
NA	NA	TRBJ2-3	TRBV12-3/TRBV12-4	CASKFTDTQYF	TGTGCCAGTAAGTTCACAGATACGCAGTATTTT
NA	many	TRBJ2-1	TRBV5-6	CASSRDLISYNEQFF	TGTGCCAGCAGCCGAGACTTAATTTCCTACAATGAGCAGTTCTTC
TRBD2	few	TRBJ2-1	TRBV4-2	CASIPKLTSGGNEQFF	TGTGCCAGCATTCCCAAGTTAACTAGCGGAGGGAATGAGCAGTTCTTC
TRBD2	NA	TRBJ2-1	TRBV2	CATRGLAGIEQFF	TGTGCCACTAGAGGGCTAGCGGGGATTGAGCAGTTCTTC
TRBD1	few	TRBJ2-3	TRBV5-1	CASSVGQGADTQYF	TGCGCCAGCAGCGTCGGACAGGGGGCAGATACGCAGTATTTT
NA	NA	TRBJ1-5	TRBV4-2	CASSQVMRGSNQPQHF	TGTGCCAGCAGCCAAGTAATGCGGGGGAGCAATCAGCCCCAGCATTTT